This T cell receptor (beta chain) appears in the sequencing data of a study of T cells in Graves' hyperthyroidism and ophthalmopathy. The study excluded patients with uncontrolled infection, other autoimmune disease, pregnancy or lactation. Orbital computed tomography and thyroid ultrasound, together with serum TRAb and thyroxine and clinical symptoms, were used for diagnoses. Points from the study as a whole: Through a model of 13 V-J features, ophthalmopathy was separated from stable hyperthyroidism.

This clonotype has at least ten counts. Its target is unknown. One end of the junction fails to match germline, which may point to a read error. The CDR3 covers 15 residues. Germline-derived CDR1 and CDR2 are KGHSH and LQKENI. RNA transcripts provided the source from which TCR beta CDR3 regions were amplified. The HTBI primer set served for first-round RT-PCR of the TCR CDR3. Using its own MiXCR run on the multiplex PCR reads, TCRdb lists one record per CDR3 protein. The repertoire holds 150,000 or so distinct CDR3 sequences, with about 20% as singletons. Sequencing used blood. This TCR came from a woman aged 45-65 years with Graves' hyperthyroidism that later progressed to Graves' ophthalmopathy. The gene calls are TRBV18 and TRBJ1-1; D is possibly TRBD1 (6 bases). The CDR3 loop reads CASSPEGGLKTEAFF. The CDR3 DNA reads as TGTGCCAGCTCACCAGAGGGGGGTTTGAAAACTGAAGCTTTCTTT.